This section outlines one T cell receptor (beta chain) sequence together with its context. The CDR3 contains 17 residues. CDR1 is DFQATT, CDR2 SNEGSKA, per germline (reference sequence). With V trimmed by 1 base and J by 0 bases, 9 bases remained unmatched. TCRdb used MiXCR to reprocess the reads, holding one entry per CDR3 protein. The profile shows 150,000 to 200,000 distinct CDR3 sequences, 13% to 15% of them singletons. The source of the sample is a study of T cell repertoires in cytomegalovirus infection. The chain uses TRBV20-1 and TRBJ2-7, with 10 bases matching TRBD2. This TCR came from a human donor in good health (CMV status not recorded). Some clones in this sample may be carry-over from other donors' samples. What was sequenced was PBMCs. In DNA form, the CDR3 reads TGCAGTGCTAGAGTGCTTAGCGGGGGGTCGATCTCCTACGAGCAGTACTTC. Translation: CSARVLSGGSISYEQYF.